The 14 T cell receptor beta chains reported below all come from one sample, sequenced in a study of blood T cell repertoires in COVID-19. Profiled with immunoSEQ multiplex PCR; TCRdb holds only in-frame clones, not every one. The repertoire holds 70,000 or so clones, with under 90% as singletons. Input material: peripheral blood. These receptors all come from a man between 70 and 80 years old with active or convalescent COVID-19.

This CDR3 reads CATSLPGQGINEQFF. The CDR3 DNA follows: TGTGCCACCAGCCTACCGGGACAGGGAATCAATGAGCAGTTCTTC. The genes are TRBV15 and TRBJ2-1; TRBD1 matches 9 bases. CDR1 and CDR2 (germline): LNHNV, YYDKDF (reference sequence). The trim removed 5 bases at V and 6 bases at J, leaving 8 bases unmatched. CDR3 length: 15 residues.

The chain recombines TRBV12-3 or TRBV12-4 with TRBJ2-7; D not resolved. CDR3 size: 13 residues. Trimming pared 1 base from V and 2 bases from J, leaving 6 bases between. CDR3 amino acids: CASSLVSTYEQYF. The CDR3 DNA sequence: TGTGCCAGCAGTTTAGTTTCCACCTACGAGCAGTACTTC.

V gene TRBV6-4 combines with J gene TRBJ1-1; D is unclear. Germline lookup yields CDR1 MRHNA and CDR2 SNTAGT. This CDR3 has 13 amino acids. Deletions cut 4 bases from V and 0 bases from J, with 6 bases between. The DNA of the CDR3 is TGTGCCAGCAGTGTCAGATTGAACACTGAAGCTTTCTTT. Protein: CASSVRLNTEAFF.

CDR3 sequence (DNA): TGTGCCAGCAGCCGGACAGGGGGGCCTGGAAACACCATATATTTT. Its translation is CASSRTGGPGNTIYF. The chain couples TRBV7-3 to TRBJ1-3; 10 positions match TRBD1. Trimming at V came to 5 bases and at J to 2 bases, leaving 3 bases not matched to a gene. Looked up from germline, CDR1 is SGHTA and CDR2 is FQGTGA. This CDR3 is 15 amino acids long.

This clone was seen just once. This chain connects TRBV6-6 to TRBJ2-1, with D hard to call. Per germline, CDR1 MNHNY and CDR2 SVGAGI (reference sequence). This CDR3 has 13 amino acids. V was trimmed by 4 bases and J by 4 bases, leaving 8 bases between them. The CDR3 nucleotides read TGTGCCAGCAGTTTTACTACGTACAATGAGCAGTTCTTC. It encodes CASSFTTYNEQFF.

The genes are TRBV5-1 and TRBJ2-5; tentative D call: TRBD1 (5 bases). The CDR3 is 14 residues long. Germline lookup yields CDR1 SGHRS and CDR2 YFSETQ. V lost 0 bases and J 0 bases, leaving 6 bases between the germline ends. The CDR3 DNA reads TGCGCCAGCAGCTTGGTAGGGGACCAAGAGACCCAGTACTTC. Translation gives CASSLVGDQETQYF.

This rearrangement joins TRBV5-1 to TRBJ1-5; D is uncertain. CDR1 and CDR2 (germline): SGHRS, YFSETQ. Between the trimmed V and J ends, which lost 2 bases and 1 base, there was a span of 10 bases. The CDR3 has 15 amino acids. The DNA for the CDR3 is TGCGCCAGCAGCTTTGACGGGAGCAGCAATCAGCCCCAGCATTTT. Protein product: CASSFDGSSNQPQHF.

Here the CDR3 reads CASSLGQNTEAFF. The DNA for the CDR3 is TGTGCCAGCAGCTTGGGACAGAACACTGAAGCTTTCTTT. The chain has TRBV7-3 and TRBJ1-1, with a possible D match to TRBD1 (6 bases). V lost 3 bases, J lost 1 base, and 6 bases lay in between. This CDR3 has 13 amino acids. Germline CDR1 reads SGHTA; CDR2 reads FQGTGA.

The gene calls are TRBV5-6 and TRBJ1-2; D is undetermined. CDR1 and CDR2 (germline): SGHDT, YYEEEE. The CDR3 contains 12 residues. V shed 5 bases and J shed 2 bases, with 7 bases lying between them. The CDR3 DNA is TGTGCCAGCAGTCTACAGAACTATGGCTACACCTTC. Its translation: CASSLQNYGYTF.

The chain couples TRBV28 to TRBJ2-7; D is perhaps TRBD2 (6 bases). The V gene lost 6 bases and the J gene lost 1 base, with 16 bases spanning the gap. The length of the CDR3 is 15 residues. Germline CDR1 and CDR2: MDHEN and SYDVKM. The DNA for the CDR3 is TGTGCCAGCAGGACCCCCGGGAGTGGTTCCTACGAGCAGTACTTC. Amino acids: CASRTPGSGSYEQYF. Full variable domain (missing parts from reference TRBV28 and TRBJ2-7): DVKVTQSSRYLVKRTGEKVFLECVQDMDHENMFWYRQDPGLGLRLIYFSYDVKMKEKGDIPEGYSVSREKKERFSLILESASTNQTSMYLCASRTPGSGSYEQYFGPGTRLTVT.

The chain carries TRBV7-2 and TRBJ2-3; 8 bases are a match to TRBD2. The germline CDR1 and CDR2 sequences are SGHTA and FQGNSA. The CDR3 runs to 14 residues. With V trimmed by 5 bases and J by 1 base, 2 bases remained unmatched. CDR3: CASSLSGGTDTQYF. CDR3 in DNA: TGTGCCAGCAGCCTTAGCGGGGGCACAGATACGCAGTATTTT.

This clone has just one count. V usage is TRBV24-1 and J usage is TRBJ2-7; 8 nucleotides align to TRBD1. Germline assignment: CDR1 KGHDR and CDR2 SFDVKD. J gave up 6 bases and V 6 bases, and 6 bases lay outside the gene matches. The CDR3 has 13 amino acids. The CDR3 bases are TGTGCCACCAGTATGACAGGGGAGTCCGAGCAGTACTTC. Protein sequence: CATSMTGESEQYF.

The chain couples TRBV11-2 to TRBJ2-7; possibly TRBD1 for D (5 bases). Deletions cut 1 base from V and 2 bases from J, with 9 bases between. Germline V gene data show CDR1 as SGHAT and CDR2 as FQNNGV. This CDR3 comprises 14 residues. The CDR3 region has the DNA TGTGCCAGCAGCTTAGCTCAGGGTCCCTACGAGCAGTACTTC. Translation: CASSLAQGPYEQYF.

This clone was detected only a few times. CDR3 amino acids: CASTHYQKGEAFF. As DNA, the CDR3 is TGTGCCAGCACTCACTACCAAAAGGGGGAAGCTTTCTTT. V and J are TRBV25-1 and TRBJ1-1; a weak D match, TRBD1 (5 bases). Between the trimmed V and J ends, which lost 7 bases and 8 bases, there was a span of 17 bases. The CDR3 covers 13 residues. CDR1 and CDR2 from the germline V gene are MGHDK and SYGVNS.